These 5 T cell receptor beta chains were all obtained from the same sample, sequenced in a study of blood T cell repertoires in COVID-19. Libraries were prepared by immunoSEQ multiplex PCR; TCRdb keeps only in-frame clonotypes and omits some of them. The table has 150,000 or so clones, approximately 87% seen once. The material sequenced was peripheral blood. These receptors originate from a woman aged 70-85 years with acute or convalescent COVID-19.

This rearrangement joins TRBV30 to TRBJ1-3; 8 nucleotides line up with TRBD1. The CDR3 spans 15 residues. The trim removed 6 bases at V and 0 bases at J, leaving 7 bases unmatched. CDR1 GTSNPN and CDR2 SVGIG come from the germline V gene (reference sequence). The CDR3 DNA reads TGTGCCTGCCCGGACAGGGCTTCCTCTGGAAACACCATATATTTT. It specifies CACPDRASSGNTIYF.

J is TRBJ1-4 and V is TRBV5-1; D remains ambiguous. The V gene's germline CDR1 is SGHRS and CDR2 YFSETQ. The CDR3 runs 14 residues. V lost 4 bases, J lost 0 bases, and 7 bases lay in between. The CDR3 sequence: CASSHEATNEKLFF. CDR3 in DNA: TGCGCCAGCAGCCACGAGGCAACTAATGAAAAACTGTTTTTT.

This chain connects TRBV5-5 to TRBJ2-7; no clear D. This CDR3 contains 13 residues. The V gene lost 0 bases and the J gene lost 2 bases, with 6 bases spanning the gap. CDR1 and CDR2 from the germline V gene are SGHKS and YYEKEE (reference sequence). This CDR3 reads CASSLASPYEQYF. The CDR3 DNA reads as TGTGCCAGCAGCTTGGCGTCCCCCTACGAGCAGTACTTC.

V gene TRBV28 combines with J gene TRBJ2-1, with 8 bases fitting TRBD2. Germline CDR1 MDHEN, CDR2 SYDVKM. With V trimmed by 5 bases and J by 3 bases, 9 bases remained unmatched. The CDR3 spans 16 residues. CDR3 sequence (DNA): TGTGCCAGCAGTCCCATGGGGAGCGGGAGCTACAATGAGCAGTTCTTC. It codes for CASSPMGSGSYNEQFF. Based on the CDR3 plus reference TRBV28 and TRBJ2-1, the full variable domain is DVKVTQSSRYLVKRTGEKVFLECVQDMDHENMFWYRQDPGLGLRLIYFSYDVKMKEKGDIPEGYSVSREKKERFSLILESASTNQTSMYLCASSPMGSGSYNEQFFGPGTRLTVL.

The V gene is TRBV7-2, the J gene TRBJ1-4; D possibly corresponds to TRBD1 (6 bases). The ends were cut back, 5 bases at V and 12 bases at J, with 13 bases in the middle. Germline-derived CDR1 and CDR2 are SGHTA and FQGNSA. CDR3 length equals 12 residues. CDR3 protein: CASSREWGQLFF. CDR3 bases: TGTGCCAGCAGCCGAGAGTGGGGGCAACTGTTTTTT.